Shown below are 31 T cell receptor beta chains from a single sample sequenced in a study of CD8 T cells in ankylosing spondylitis. TCRdb used MiXCR to reprocess the 5' RACE reads, holding one entry per CDR3 protein. This repertoire shows about 130,000 distinct CDR3 sequences, more than 5.5% found once; its top ten account for around 12%. The sample comprised blood, either unsorted or a sorted T cell fraction (not recorded which). These TCRs come from a female donor with ankylosing spondylitis or in good health (not recorded which).

This clonotype was observed at least ten times. The chain couples TRBV12-3 or TRBV12-4 to TRBJ2-5; TRBD1 matches at 8 bases. The CDR3 is 14 amino acids. J lost 5 bases, V lost 4 bases, and 6 bases had no gene match. This CDR3 is CASSSWTGKETQYF. Here the CDR3 DNA reads TGTGCCAGCAGTTCCTGGACAGGGAAGGAGACCCAGTACTTC.

Comment on this clonotype: A single base separates this from a much larger clone, so it may be a read error. The chain has TRBV12-3 or TRBV12-4 and TRBJ2-3, with 10 bases matching TRBD2. The CDR3 is made up of 18 amino acids. CDR3 nucleotides: TGTGCCATCAGTTTGCGTAGCGGGGGGCTTCTGGGCACAGATACGCAGTATTTT. It codes for CAISLRSGGLLGTDTQYF.

This clonotype occurred a few times. This CDR3 reads CASSLEGQSTEAFF. As DNA, the CDR3 is TGTGCCAGCAGCTTAGAAGGGCAGAGCACTGAAGCTTTCTTT. The gene calls are TRBV7-9 and TRBJ1-1; D is unclear. Trimming left V 1 base short and J 4 bases short, with 10 bases between. Germline loops: CDR1 SEHNR, CDR2 FQNEAQ (reference sequence). The CDR3 has 14 residues.

In its sample, this clonotype was seen a few times. V and J are TRBV5-1 and TRBJ2-1; no reliable D call. There are 12 residues in the CDR3. Germline V gives CDR1 SGHRS, CDR2 YFSETQ. V shed 2 bases and J shed 9 bases, with 9 bases lying between them. In DNA form, the CDR3 reads TGCGCCAGCAGCTTTTCTGCCCGTGAGCAGTTCTTC. It encodes CASSFSAREQFF.

The rearrangement joins TRBV25-1 to TRBJ1-1, with D perhaps matching TRBD1 (6 bases). The ends were cut back, 3 bases at V and 4 bases at J, with 12 bases in the middle. Germline V CDR1 and CDR2: MGHDK, SYGVNS. The CDR3 contains 14 residues. The CDR3 DNA sequence: TGTGCCAGCAGTGAGCCAGGGGAGAGCACTGAAGCTTTCTTT. It is translated as CASSEPGESTEAFF.

This clonotype was picked up one time. The rearrangement links TRBV7-2 to TRBJ2-1, with 7 positions matching TRBD2. V lost 6 bases and J lost 10; bases outside the gene matches: 3. This CDR3 is built from 11 residues. Germline V CDR1 and CDR2: SGHTA, FQGNSA. For the CDR3, the DNA is TGTGCCAGCAGGAAGGGACTAGAGCAGTTCTTC. Translating gives CASRKGLEQFF.

This clonotype has ten or more counts. This chain uses TRBV6-4 with TRBJ2-5; D is uncertain. The CDR3 contains 10 residues. The germline V gene encodes CDR1 MRHNA and CDR2 SNTAGT. Trimming removed 9 bases from V and 3 bases from J, with 5 bases in between. CDR3 sequence (DNA): TGTGCCAGGCGCAAAGAGACCCAGTACTTC. Its translation: CARRKETQYF.

This clonotype was counted ten times or more. CDR3 in DNA: TGTGCCAGCAGCCCGGGTTATGATTTATACAATGAGCAGTTCTTC. Protein: CASSPGYDLYNEQFF. The rearrangement links TRBV6-2 or TRBV6-3 to TRBJ2-1; no firm D call. The V gene lost 6 bases and the J gene lost 4 bases, with 16 bases spanning the gap. CDR3 length equals 15 residues. CDR1 MNHEY and CDR2 SVGEGT come from the germline V gene.

This clonotype came up many times. The chain joins TRBV5-1 to TRBJ2-2; D unresolved. Trimming shortened V by 0 bases and J by 1 base, and 7 bases separated the two germline ends. In germline, CDR1 is SGHRS, CDR2 YFSETQ. There are 15 residues in the CDR3. CDR3 in DNA: TGCGCCAGCAGCTTGGCAAGGGTGAACACCGGGGAGCTGTTTTTT. Translated: CASSLARVNTGELFF. Full variable domain (missing parts from reference TRBV5-1 and TRBJ2-2): KAGVTQTPRYLIKTRGQQVTLSCSPISGHRSVSWYQQTPGQGLQFLFEYFSETQRNKGNFPGRFSGRQFSNSRSEMNVSTLELGDSALYLCASSLARVNTGELFFGEGSRLTVL.

This clonotype was observed at least ten times. The V gene is TRBV5-1, the J gene TRBJ2-7, with a possible D match to TRBD2 (5 bases). This CDR3 has 15 residues. Trimming took 0 bases from V and 6 from J, leaving 16 bases between them. Looked up from germline, CDR1 is SGHRS and CDR2 is YFSETQ. The CDR3 loop reads CASSLEPGVAAEQYF. As DNA, the CDR3 is TGCGCCAGCAGCTTGGAACCCGGGGTAGCCGCCGAGCAGTACTTC.

This clonotype was observed many times. The gene calls are TRBV4-1 and TRBJ2-4, with D perhaps matching TRBD1 (6 bases). Trimming took off 3 bases at V and 2 bases at J, with 26 bases between the two ends. The V gene's germline CDR1 is MGHRA and CDR2 YSYEKL. This CDR3 spans 20 amino acids. CDR3 coding DNA: TGCGCCAGCAGCCAGGACGAGGGGTCGGTCAGGGGACATTCCAAAAACATTCAGTACTTC. It codes for CASSQDEGSVRGHSKNIQYF.

This clonotype was counted ten times or more. The chain is built from TRBV5-1 and TRBJ2-5; no definite D call. Germline CDR1 reads SGHRS; CDR2 reads YFSETQ. The CDR3 extends over 16 amino acids. V lost 7 bases and J 4 bases, leaving 23 bases between the germline ends. CDR3: CASDTDHSVFSETQYF. In DNA form, the CDR3 reads TGCGCCAGCGACACGGACCATTCAGTGTTTTCAGAGACCCAGTACTTC.

This clonotype was seen many times. The V gene is TRBV12-3 or TRBV12-4, the J gene TRBJ1-6, with TRBD1 as a possible D gene (6 bases). V shed 4 bases and J shed 1 base, with 8 bases lying between them. This CDR3 is built from 15 residues. The CDR3 DNA is TGTGCCAGCAGTTCCAGGGGTTCCTATAATTCACCCCTCCACTTT. This gives the protein CASSSRGSYNSPLHF.

This clonotype was seen ten or more times. The rearrangement uses TRBV20-1 and TRBJ2-3; D ambiguous. This CDR3 has 14 residues. Deletions cut 3 bases from V and 1 base from J, with 11 bases between. Germline V gene lookup returns CDR1 DFQATT and CDR2 SNEGSKA (reference sequence). The CDR3 coding sequence is TGCAGTGCTAGTCCCGTGGCCGGCACAGATACGCAGTATTTT. It translates to CSASPVAGTDTQYF.

This clonotype was seen ten or more times. The V call is TRBV20-1, the J call TRBJ2-1; TRBD1 might be the D (5 bases). CDR1 and CDR2 (germline): DFQATT, SNEGSKA (reference sequence). CDR3 length: 15 amino acids. V shed 6 bases and J shed 8 bases, with 23 bases lying between them. This chain's CDR3 is CSAPKVGLRWDEQFF. The CDR3 DNA reads as TGCAGTGCCCCGAAGGTGGGGCTGAGGTGGGATGAGCAGTTCTTC.

In this sample, this clonotype turned up many times. This chain uses TRBV12-5 with TRBJ2-7; tentative D call: TRBD1 (5 bases). The germline gives CDR1 LGHNT, CDR2 FRNRAP. Trimming shortened V by 7 bases and J by 5 bases, and 15 bases separated the two germline ends. The CDR3 covers 13 residues. The CDR3: CASAVGAFDEQYF. The DNA for the CDR3 is TGTGCTAGTGCCGTTGGGGCATTCGACGAGCAGTACTTC.

At least ten counts were recorded for this clonotype. CDR3 in DNA: TGTGCCAGCAGTTCCGAGAGAACAGGGGACTATGGCTACACCTTC. As protein: CASSSERTGDYGYTF. This rearrangement joins TRBV12-3 or TRBV12-4 to TRBJ1-2; 7 bases fit TRBD1. There are 15 residues in the CDR3. J gave up 3 bases and V 4 bases, and 8 bases lay outside the gene matches.

This clonotype was seen at least ten times. The CDR3 protein is CASSFRGQAPHNYEQYF. The DNA for the CDR3 is TGTGCCAGCAGCTTTAGGGGACAGGCCCCCCATAACTACGAGCAGTACTTC. The chain couples TRBV7-9 to TRBJ2-7; 8 nucleotides align to TRBD1. In germline, CDR1 is SEHNR, CDR2 FQNEAQ (reference sequence). J gave up 3 bases and V 3 bases, and 13 bases lay outside the gene matches. This CDR3 spans 17 amino acids.

The V and J genes are TRBV7-2 and TRBJ2-3, with 8 bases lining up with TRBD2. Germline CDR1 is SGHTA and CDR2 is FQGNSA. Losses at the gene ends were 3 bases for V and 1 base for J; bases not matched to a gene: 3. The CDR3 has 15 amino acids. CDR3 in DNA: TGTGCCAGCAGCTTTTCAGCGGGGGGCACAGATACGCAGTATTTT. Translation gives CASSFSAGGTDTQYF.

Ten or more counts support this clonotype. The rearrangement links TRBV12-3 or TRBV12-4 to TRBJ2-3, with 10 bases identical to TRBD2. V lost 3 bases to trimming and J lost 6 bases; unmatched junction nucleotides: 6. The CDR3 extends over 15 amino acids. This chain's CDR3 is CASSLRLAGADTQYF. The CDR3, as DNA: TGTGCCAGCAGTTTGCGCCTAGCGGGGGCGGATACGCAGTATTTT.

This clonotype appeared many times. The chain recombines TRBV9 with TRBJ1-2, with a weak D call TRBD1 (5 bases). Per the germline V gene, CDR1 is SGDLS and CDR2 is YYNGEE. The CDR3 is made up of 15 amino acids. V was cut by 2 bases and J by 5 bases, with 16 bases left in between. The CDR3 sequence: CASSVWGGTGYGYTF. CDR3 coding DNA: TGTGCCAGCAGCGTGTGGGGGGGTACCGGGTATGGCTACACCTTC.

This clonotype was detected many times. The J gene is TRBJ1-4, the V gene TRBV10-3; 10 bases agree with TRBD1. The CDR3 totals 15 residues. Germline V CDR1 and CDR2: ENHRY, SYGVKD. V trimming: 3 bases; J trimming: 7 bases; junction bases outside the gene matches: 5. CDR3 sequence reads: CAISDGQGGGEKLFF. In DNA, the CDR3 is TGTGCCATCAGTGACGGACAGGGGGGAGGTGAAAAACTGTTTTTT.

The gene calls are TRBV5-3 and TRBJ2-1, with a tentative D call TRBD2 (5 bases). TRBV5-3 is sorted into the ORF group, with uncertain function. The V end was cut by 9 bases, the J end by 6 bases, with 19 bases between. The CDR3 covers 14 residues. DNA for the CDR3: TGTGCCATCGGCGCCCCGGACTTATCCAATGAGCAGTTCTTC. The encoded protein is CAIGAPDLSNEQFF.

This clonotype has only a few counts. This chain links TRBV6-5 with TRBJ2-5, with 8 bases matching TRBD1. V dropped 6 bases and J dropped 6; count of bases not matched to a gene: 3. CDR3 size: 12 residues. The germline CDR1 and CDR2 sequences are MNHEY and SVGAGI. CDR3 amino acids: CASRQGEKTQYF. CDR3 sequence (DNA): TGTGCCAGCAGACAGGGGGAAAAGACCCAGTACTTC.

This clonotype occurred many times. The chain couples TRBV20-1 to TRBJ2-7; 9 positions match TRBD1. The ends lost 5 bases at V and 7 bases at J; junction bases unmatched: 9. CDR3 length: 13 residues. Germline V lookup: CDR1 DFQATT, CDR2 SNEGSKA (reference sequence). CDR3 residues: CSAEGQGRREQYF. The DNA of the CDR3 is TGCAGTGCTGAGGGACAGGGTCGGAGGGAGCAGTACTTC.

This clonotype was observed many times. The chain links TRBV10-3 to TRBJ1-1; TRBD1 might be the D (5 bases). With 3 bases removed from V and 5 bases from J, the gap between germline ends came to 7 bases. The length of the CDR3 is 12 residues. Germline V CDR1 and CDR2: ENHRY, SYGVKD. The CDR3 DNA sequence: TGTGCCATCAGTGACGGGGGGACTGAAGCTTTCTTT. Its translation: CAISDGGTEAFF.

This clonotype was detected a few times. The rearrangement links TRBV6-5 to TRBJ1-1; D is ambiguous. This CDR3 spans 14 amino acids. Germline V gives CDR1 MNHEY, CDR2 SVGAGI. The V end lost 0 bases, the J end lost 1 base, and 6 bases lay between the germline ends. CDR3 DNA sequence: TGTGCCAGCAGTTACTCGATGCGGAACACTGAAGCTTTCTTT. The encoded protein is CASSYSMRNTEAFF.

In its sample, this clonotype was seen many times. This chain links TRBV29-1 with TRBJ2-5; TRBD2 agrees at 10 bases. Germline V lookup: CDR1 SQVTM, CDR2 ANQGSEA. The CDR3 totals 15 residues. Germline trimming cut 7 bases from V and 0 bases from J; bases unmatched to any gene: 8. CDR3 sequence: CSARTSGGYQETQYF. CDR3 DNA: TGCAGCGCCCGGACTAGCGGAGGGTACCAAGAGACCCAGTACTTC.

V gene TRBV18 combines with J gene TRBJ2-5; D possibly corresponds to TRBD2 (6 bases). Germline V lookup: CDR1 KGHSH, CDR2 LQKENI. CDR3 length equals 15 residues. The germline V and J ends were trimmed by 3 bases and 0 bases, with 11 bases remaining between them. CDR3 in DNA: TGTGCCAGCTCACCTCCGGAGGGGTACCAAGAGACCCAGTACTTC. This sequence encodes CASSPPEGYQETQYF.

In its sample, this clonotype was seen many times. This chain links TRBV4-1 with TRBJ2-6, with a tentative D call TRBD2 (6 bases). Trimming pared 4 bases from V and 0 bases from J, leaving 10 bases between. This CDR3 is 16 amino acids long. CDR1 and CDR2 from the germline V gene are MGHRA and YSYEKL. CDR3 nucleotides: TGCGCCAGCAGCCCGGGACTGCTCTCTGGGGCCAACGTCCTGACTTTC. Amino acids: CASSPGLLSGANVLTF.

This clonotype was counted ten times or more. CDR3 residues: CASSLVSGSGNTIYF. The CDR3 coding sequence is TGTGCCAGCAGCTTGGTGAGCGGCTCCGGAAACACCATATATTTT. This chain uses TRBV5-6 with TRBJ1-3, with D unresolved. Germline values: CDR1 SGHDT, CDR2 YYEEEE. The V gene lost 0 bases and the J gene lost 4 bases, with 11 bases spanning the gap. This CDR3 comprises 15 residues.